This T cell receptor (beta chain) appears in the sequencing data of a study of blood T cells in healthy people across ages (dated by TCRdb to the mid-2010s). The study in broad terms: In model experiments, template switching captured roughly one uniquely barcoded TCR beta cDNA molecule for every two T cells. The study measured age-related changes in TCR beta repertoire diversity using deep sequencing normalized with unique cDNA molecular identifiers. Four age groups were formed from the donors: young (average 16 years), middle-aged (roughly 38), aged (over 55) and long-lived (about 80). To avoid experimental bias, donors of different ages were spread randomly across the sequencing lanes. The study analyzed two additional independent replicas of 1 million unique cDNA reads from the same blood draw for two donors, one aged 18 to 30 and one aged 80 or older.

Beyond this particular receptor, the publication reports: Donor CMV infection status was unknown, potentially confounding age-related changes in expanded clonotypes. There was a strong correlation between observed TCR beta diversity and the percentage of naive T cells measured by flow cytometry. Compared with the aged group, the long-lived group had more naive CD4+ T cells, fewer expanded clones and increased TCR diversity, a pattern suggesting age selection. Because profiling used bulk unsorted PBMCs, naive and antigen-experienced compartments could not be compared conclusively. Estimates of total diversity based on one million sequenced T cells were considered lower bounds and underestimates. As age increased, observed TCR beta diversity per million T cells dropped in a roughly linear way, and a significant reduction was already evident by age about 36.

Systemically healthy Caucasian individuals from Russia, about 38 in total and aged about 6 to 90 years, were included as donors. About 9.6 milliliters of peripheral blood were collected from each donor into EDTA-treated Vacutainer tubes. Ficoll-Paque density-gradient centrifugation was used to isolate PBMCs, with at least 6 million obtained per sample. Trizol reagent was used to extract total RNA from PBMCs, with at least 6 micrograms per sample. For every donor, flow cytometry on a PBMC aliquot measured the percentage of naive CD45RAhigh/CD27high T cells. On this clonotype itself: The specificity of this receptor is unknown. No base qualities exist here, and no much larger clone lies one base off it.

Inclusive of the bounding cysteine and phenylalanine, the CDR3 is 16 residues long. Kept here is only the CDR3 DNA, which spans 48 bases and is read in frame from base 1. The germline ends are 18 bases apart after V is trimmed by 3 bases and J by 6 bases. Looking up the germline V gene yields CDR1 LGHNA and CDR2 YNFKEQ. Library construction relied on 5' RACE. The sequencer was an Illumina HiSeq 2500. A second PCR of about 6 to 12 cycles was run with a J-beta primer mix and a sample-barcoded 5' primer. A template-switch 5' adaptor carrying 12 random nucleotides introduced a unique molecular identifier onto each TCR beta cDNA molecule. Each sample yielded at least 2.5 million CDR3-containing paired-end reads. All of the RNA was converted into first-strand cDNA using the Mint cDNA synthesis kit, with a TRBC-specific oligonucleotide serving as the primer. Following uracil-DNA glycosylase treatment, a first 18-cycle PCR with universal primers M1SS and BC2_uni_R was performed on all cDNA. In the original analysis: For normalization, 1 million high-quality reads, each with a distinct molecular identifier, were randomly selected from each sample. Reads sharing molecular identifiers were discarded rather than binned into consensus sequences. MiTCR, set to a Q25 quality threshold and the strictest error-elimination algorithm, was used for CDR3 identification, clonotype clustering and error correction. A nonparametric unseen species model with Euler transformation was used to estimate lower-bound total TCR beta diversity. TCRdb ran its own pipeline on the public reads, namely fastp trimming at Q25 and MiXCR clone calling, and kept in-frame beta chains. For every CDR3 protein sequence, its rows merge into one entry that carries the most common genes and DNA. What appears here as the V and J calls and clone size reflects TCRdb's work, not the paper's. The sample table shows 1.5 million to 2 million distinct CDR3 sequences, and over 25% are seen once. The ten largest clones take up over 7% of the sample.

The chain is made from TRBV4-2 and TRBJ1-5; 6 matching bases give a weak D call of TRBD1. The specimen was blood. The origin of this receptor is a woman aged 25-40 years in good health. For the CDR3, the sequence is CASSQENKQGIQPQHF. The DNA reads as follows: TGTGCCAGCAGCCAGGAAAATAAACAGGGCATTCAGCCCCAGCATTTT.